This TCR beta chain was profiled in a study of radiation and T cells in renal cell carcinoma. There are 17 residues in the CDR3. V lost 5 bases to trimming and J lost 4 bases, with 22 bases between them. Germline assignment: CDR1 MNHEY and CDR2 SMNVEV (reference sequence). Clones were read by immunoSEQ multiplex PCR, and TCRdb kept only the in-frame ones, dropping some. Among around 100,000 clones, approximately 80% were seen once, and the ten largest hold approximately 7.3%. Stated time point: blood 4 weeks post-SBRT, at nephrectomy. Treatment indicated: 15 Gy SBRT to primary tumor, nephrectomy 4 weeks later. Nephrectomy followed 15 Gy stereotactic body radiation by 4 weeks. Note on this clone: Its antigen is as yet unknown.

Regarding the study as a whole: Baseline intratumoral clonotype presence is unknown without pretreatment biopsies.

This clonotype was obtained from a man in his sixties with renal cell carcinoma. The V call is TRBV27, the J call TRBJ2-3, with D perhaps being TRBD1 or TRBD2 (5 bases each). The sequences come from blood, collected from a patient whose treatment included radiotherapy and nephrectomy. Here the CDR3 reads CASSPNRDPMFPDTQYF. The CDR3 DNA follows: TGTGCCAGCAGTCCAAATCGGGACCCTATGTTCCCAGATACGCAGTATTTT.